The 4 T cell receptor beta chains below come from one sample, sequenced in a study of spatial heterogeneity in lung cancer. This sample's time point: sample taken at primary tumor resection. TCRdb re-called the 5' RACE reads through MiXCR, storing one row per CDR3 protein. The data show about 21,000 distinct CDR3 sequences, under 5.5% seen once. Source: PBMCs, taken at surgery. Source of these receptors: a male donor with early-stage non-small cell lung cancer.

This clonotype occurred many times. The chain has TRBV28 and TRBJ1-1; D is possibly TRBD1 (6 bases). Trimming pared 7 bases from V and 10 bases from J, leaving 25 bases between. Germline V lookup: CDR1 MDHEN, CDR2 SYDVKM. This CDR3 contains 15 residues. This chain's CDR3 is CASTKTPYTGKGAFF. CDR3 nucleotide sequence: TGTGCCAGCACCAAAACCCCCTACACAGGGAAGGGAGCTTTCTTT.

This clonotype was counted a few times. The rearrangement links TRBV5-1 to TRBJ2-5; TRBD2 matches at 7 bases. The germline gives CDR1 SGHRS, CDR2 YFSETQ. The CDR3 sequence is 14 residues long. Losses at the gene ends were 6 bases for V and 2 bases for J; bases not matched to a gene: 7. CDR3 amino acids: CASNGGGSQETQYF. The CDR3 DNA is TGCGCCAGCAATGGCGGGGGATCTCAAGAGACCCAGTACTTC.

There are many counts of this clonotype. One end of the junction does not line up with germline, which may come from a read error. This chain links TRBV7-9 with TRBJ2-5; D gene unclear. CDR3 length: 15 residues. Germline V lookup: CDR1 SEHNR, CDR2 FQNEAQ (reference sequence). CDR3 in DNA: TGTGCCAGCAGCCCAGGCCCCGTTTACCAAGGGACCCAGTACTTC. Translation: CASSPGPVYQGTQYF.

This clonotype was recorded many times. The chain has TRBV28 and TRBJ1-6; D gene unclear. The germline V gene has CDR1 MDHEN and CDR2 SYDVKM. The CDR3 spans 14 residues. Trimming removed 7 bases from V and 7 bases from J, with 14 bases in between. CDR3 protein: CASIKTLGNSPLHF. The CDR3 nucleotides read TGTGCCAGCATCAAAACCTTGGGGAATTCACCCCTCCACTTT.